This T cell receptor (beta chain) appears in the sequencing data of a study of cytomegalovirus exposure and HLA in healthy donors. In the study overall: As an earlier analysis found, about 190 million T cells yielded fewer than 130 million unique TCR beta sequences.

Primers for the PCR totalled 60 Vbeta and 13 Jbeta. The protocol was immunoSEQ multiplex PCR, while the TCRdb copy is restricted to in-frame clones and leaves out a portion. The sample yields around 170,000 clones, roughly 80% seen once. CDR1 and CDR2 (germline): MDHEN, SYDVKM. V was shortened by 4 bases and J by 6 bases, with 6 bases between the two germline ends. CDR3 length equals 12 residues. This TCR derives from a woman under 30 in good health and CMV-seronegative. This chain joins TRBV28 and TRBJ1-4; D is uncertain. Sample: PBMCs. The CDR3 nucleotides are TGTGCCAGCAGTTCCCCTCATGAAAAACTGTTTTTT. It yields the protein CASSSPHEKLFF.